This TCR beta chain was identified during a study of T cells in Graves' hyperthyroidism and ophthalmopathy. Points on this clonotype: At one end, the junction sequence differs from germline, possibly due to a read error.

This CDR3 spans 16 amino acids. Germline V gene lookup returns CDR1 KGHDR and CDR2 SFDVKD. Authors of the study amplified TCR beta CDR3 regions from RNA transcripts. The TCR CDR3 first-round RT-PCR relied on the HTBI primer set. TCRdb ran MiXCR on the multiplex PCR reads and lists one entry per CDR3 protein. The table includes some 500,000 distinct CDR3 sequences, 14% detected once. The sequence was collected from a woman aged 18-30 years with Graves' hyperthyroidism. V usage is TRBV24-1 and J usage is TRBJ1-3, with a possible D match to TRBD1 (5 bases). Sequencing used blood. This CDR3 is CASSLLGTGSGNTIYF. Here the CDR3 DNA reads TGTGCCAGCAGTTTATTGGGGACTGGATCTGGAAACACCATATATTTT.